The following is a T cell receptor (beta chain) sequence with its context. In the study's own analysis: Amplifying reference gene primers gave estimates of nucleated cell counts. TCRdb's copy holds only in-frame clones and misses some; the assay was immunoSEQ multiplex PCR. From that table come the V and J calls and clone size; the DNA was used to work out D and trimming. The sample has approximately 130,000 clones, over 70% seen once. These data belong to a study of blood T cell repertoires in COVID-19. As for the study in general: The study drew acute and convalescent COVID-19 samples from the United States, Italy and Spain.

V dropped 6 bases and J dropped 8 bases, with 19 bases sitting between them. CDR1 and CDR2 (germline): KGHSH, LQKENI. This CDR3 has 15 amino acids. This TCR was sampled from a man of 80 years or more with acute or convalescent COVID-19. The sequencing sample was made of peripheral blood. The V call is TRBV18, the J call TRBJ1-4, with a possible D match to TRBD1 (6 bases). The CDR3: CASSRPGERGEKLFF. The CDR3 nucleotides are TGTGCCAGCTCTCGACCAGGGGAAAGAGGAGAAAAACTGTTTTTT.